A single sample gave rise to the 26 T cell receptor beta chains below, sequenced in a study of glioma-infiltrating T cells after dendritic cell vaccination. Assay: immunoSEQ multiplex PCR; the TCRdb copy retains only in-frame clones and omits some. In the table there are roughly 80,000 clones, roughly 90% of which are singletons. The material sequenced was blood, taken before dendritic cell vaccination. All receptors come from a human donor with glioblastoma.

This chain links TRBV9 with TRBJ1-5, with D maybe TRBD1 (6 bases). Germline V gene data show CDR1 as SGDLS and CDR2 as YYNGEE. V dropped 2 bases and J dropped 4 bases, with 10 bases sitting between them. The CDR3 runs 14 residues. Here the CDR3 reads CASSVGTQNQPQHF. Here the CDR3 DNA reads TGTGCCAGCAGCGTCGGGACACAGAATCAGCCCCAGCATTTT. Filled out from reference TRBV9 and TRBJ1-5, the complete variable domain reads DSGVTQTPKHLITATGQRVTLRCSPRSGDLSVYWYQQSLDQGLQFLIQYYNGEERAKGNILERFSAQQFPDLHSELNLSSLELGDSALYFCASSVGTQNQPQHFGDGTRLSIL.

V usage is TRBV10-1 and J usage is TRBJ1-2; D unresolved. Germline V gene lookup returns CDR1 WNHNN and CDR2 SYGVQD (reference sequence). The CDR3 spans 11 residues. Trimming removed 9 bases at V and 7 bases at J, with 12 bases between. CDR3 nucleotides: TGCGCCAGGACGGAGTGGAGTGGCTACACCTTC. The encoded protein is CARTEWSGYTF.

The rearrangement links TRBV19 to TRBJ2-3; 7 bases align to TRBD2. Germline values: CDR1 LNHDA, CDR2 SQIVND (reference sequence). The CDR3 has 14 amino acids. V lost 3 bases and J lost 3; bases outside the gene matches: 3. CDR3 bases: TGTGCCAGTAGTATGAGTAGCGGGACAGATACGCAGTATTTT. Translating it yields CASSMSSGTDTQYF.

The rearrangement joins TRBV27 to TRBJ1-2; D remains ambiguous. V dropped 5 bases and J dropped 5 bases, with 18 bases sitting between them. Germline-derived CDR1 and CDR2 are MNHEY and SMNVEV (reference sequence). CDR3 length equals 15 residues. The CDR3 nucleotides are TGTGCCAGCAGTCCCCGGAGGGCTGGAGGTTATGGCTACACCTTC. This sequence encodes CASSPRRAGGYGYTF.

The genes are TRBV18 and TRBJ1-1; 7 nucleotides agree with TRBD1. Germline V gives CDR1 KGHSH, CDR2 LQKENI. This CDR3 contains 16 residues. The ends lost 2 bases at V and 0 bases at J; junction bases unmatched: 6. For the CDR3, the DNA is TGTGCCAGCTCACCAGGACAGGTGCCGATGAACACTGAAGCTTTCTTT. Translating it yields CASSPGQVPMNTEAFF. Combining the CDR3 with reference TRBV18 and TRBJ1-1 gives the whole variable domain NAGVMQNPRHLVRRRGQEARLRCSPMKGHSHVYWYRQLPEEGLKFMVYLQKENIIDESGMPKERFSAEFPKEGPSILRIQQVVRGDSAAYFCASSPGQVPMNTEAFFGQGTRLTVV.

The chain has TRBV7-3 and TRBJ1-1; a weak D match, TRBD1 (6 bases). Between the trimmed V and J ends, which lost 5 bases and 4 bases, there was a span of 14 bases. The length of the CDR3 is 14 residues. The germline V gene has CDR1 SGHTA and CDR2 FQGTGA. This CDR3 reads CASSLGGGSTEAFF. The DNA of the CDR3 is TGTGCCAGCAGCCTAGGGGGTGGGAGCACTGAAGCTTTCTTT.

This chain links TRBV6-1 with TRBJ2-5, with D unclear. The end of the DNA aligns better with TRBJ2-7, so the J call may be wrong. The germline V gene encodes CDR1 MNHNS and CDR2 SASEGT. The CDR3 is made up of 16 amino acids. The chain's CDR3 is CASSEAMTLEGHEQYF. CDR3 coding DNA: TGTGCCAGCAGTGAAGCAATGACACTTGAAGGCCACGAGCAGTACTTC.

This clone was recorded once. The V and J genes are TRBV7-9 and TRBJ2-7, with 7 bases fitting TRBD1. The CDR3 consists of 15 residues. V lost 4 bases and J lost 4; bases outside the gene matches: 10. Germline V gives CDR1 SEHNR, CDR2 FQNEAQ (reference sequence). CDR3 residues: CASSSRGRGSYEQYF. CDR3 DNA sequence: TGTGCCAGCAGCTCACGCGGCAGGGGGTCTTACGAGCAGTACTTC.

The CDR3: CASSGDNLYGYTF. The DNA of the CDR3 is TGTGCCAGCAGTGGGGACAACCTCTATGGCTACACCTTC. V usage is TRBV5-4 and J usage is TRBJ1-2; weak D call: TRBD1 (6 bases). V was cut by 5 bases and J by 4 bases, with 12 bases left in between. Germline lookup yields CDR1 SGHNT and CDR2 YYREEE (reference sequence). The CDR3 runs to 13 residues.

Worth noting for this clone: Other nucleotide sequences from this sample produce the same CDR3. In DNA form, the CDR3 reads TGCGCCAGCAGTGAGCAGGGCACAAGGCCCCAGCATTTT. It is translated as CASSEQGTRPQHF. The V and J genes are TRBV10-2 and TRBJ1-5; TRBD1 might be the D (5 bases). Trimming took 2 bases from V and 9 from J, leaving 11 bases between them. CDR3 size: 13 residues. Germline V gene lookup returns CDR1 WSHSY and CDR2 SAAADI.

The chain links TRBV19 to TRBJ1-1; D ambiguous. Germline-derived CDR1 and CDR2 are LNHDA and SQIVND (reference sequence). Trimming took off 8 bases at V and 3 bases at J, with 13 bases between the two ends. The CDR3 spans 13 residues. CDR3 sequence (DNA): TGTGCCAGTCTCCCGGGTCCGCACACTGAAGCTTTCTTT. Encoded protein: CASLPGPHTEAFF.

The CDR3 loop reads CASSLGLAGSYEQYF. CDR3 coding DNA: TGTGCCAGCAGCTTAGGACTAGCGGGCTCCTACGAGCAGTACTTC. V usage is TRBV5-4 and J usage is TRBJ2-7; TRBD2 aligns across 11 bases. Germline loops: CDR1 SGHNT, CDR2 YYREEE (reference sequence). The J segment lost 0 bases and the V segment lost 2 bases, leaving 1 base of the junction unmatched. The CDR3 is made up of 15 amino acids.

This CDR3 reads CASSPPASEAFF. The CDR3 coding sequence is TGTGCCAGCTCACCACCGGCATCCGAAGCTTTCTTT. The chain has TRBV18 and TRBJ1-1; D gene uncertain. CDR1 KGHSH and CDR2 LQKENI come from the germline V gene. The V end lost 0 bases, the J end lost 8 bases, and 7 bases lay between the germline ends. This CDR3 is 12 amino acids long.

A note on this clone: The sample holds other DNA sequences that translate to the same CDR3. The chain recombines TRBV2 with TRBJ1-6; the D is unclear. Trimming stripped 6 bases from V and 7 bases from J, with 10 bases between. CDR1 is SNHLY, CDR2 FYNNEI, per germline. CDR3 length: 13 residues. CDR3 DNA sequence: TGTGCCAGCAGCGAACGCCTAAATTCACCCCTCCACTTT. Protein sequence: CASSERLNSPLHF.

The chain uses TRBV7-9 and TRBJ1-4; no definite D call. The CDR3 covers 14 residues. CDR1 is SEHNR and CDR2 is FQNEAQ in the germline V gene (reference sequence). V was cut by 2 bases and J by 6 bases, with 10 bases left in between. The CDR3 nucleotides read TGTGCCAGCAGCTTACTAGGAGGGTATGAAAAACTGTTTTTT. Protein sequence: CASSLLGGYEKLFF.

The J gene is TRBJ1-1, the V gene TRBV6-1, with D perhaps TRBD1 (6 bases). Germline CDR1 is MNHNS and CDR2 is SASEGT. CDR3 length equals 14 residues. V lost 2 bases to trimming and J lost 4 bases, with 11 bases between them. CDR3 coding DNA: TGTGCCAGCAGTGAAACAGGGTGGGGCACTGAAGCTTTCTTT. As protein: CASSETGWGTEAFF.

The V call is TRBV5-4, the J call TRBJ1-2; 7 positions agree with TRBD1. This CDR3 spans 13 amino acids. With 2 bases clipped from V and 5 bases from J, the junction kept 3 bases outside the gene matches. CDR1 SGHNT and CDR2 YYREEE come from the germline V gene (reference sequence). CDR3 protein: CASSFGTEYGYTF. CDR3 nucleotide sequence: TGTGCCAGCAGCTTTGGGACAGAGTATGGCTACACCTTC.

V is TRBV19 and J is TRBJ1-4; D is unresolved. The V gene lost 5 bases and the J gene lost 0 bases, with 10 bases spanning the gap. CDR3 length: 15 amino acids. The germline V gene has CDR1 LNHDA and CDR2 SQIVND (reference sequence). The CDR3 DNA is TGTGCCAGTAGTCCCCAGGACTCAACTAATGAAAAACTGTTTTTT. Encoded protein: CASSPQDSTNEKLFF.

The chain employs TRBV7-2 and TRBJ2-7, with TRBD2 identical over 9 bases. With V trimmed by 5 bases and J by 7 bases, 9 bases remained unmatched. This CDR3 has 14 residues. Per the germline V gene, CDR1 is SGHTA and CDR2 is FQGNSA. CDR3 DNA sequence: TGTGCCAGCAGCAGTCGGCGGGGGGGCCAAGAGCAGTACTTC. It translates to CASSSRRGGQEQYF.

About this clone: Sequence at one end of the junction differs from germline and may be a read error. The rearrangement uses TRBV5-5 and TRBJ2-7; weak D call: TRBD1 (5 bases). CDR1 and CDR2 (germline): SGHKS, YYEKEE (reference sequence). CDR3 length: 12 amino acids. In DNA form, the CDR3 reads TGTGCCAGCAGTTTGGGGCCAAGCGAGCAGTACTTC. Protein product: CASSLGPSEQYF.

The V and J genes are TRBV29-1 and TRBJ2-1; 10 bases agree with TRBD2. CDR3 size: 18 residues. Per germline, CDR1 SQVTM and CDR2 ANQGSEA. The V segment lost 4 bases and the J segment 2 bases; nucleotides outside the gene matches: 14. This CDR3 reads CSVVRTSGTREPYNEQFF. The CDR3 bases are TGCAGCGTTGTTCGGACTAGCGGAACCCGGGAACCCTACAATGAGCAGTTCTTC.

The chain couples TRBV7-3 to TRBJ2-1, with 11 bases aligning to TRBD2. The CDR3 spans 17 residues. CDR1 and CDR2 from the germline V gene are SGHTA and FQGTGA. Trimming took 1 base from V and 7 from J; bases not matched to a gene: 9. The CDR3 region has the DNA TGTGCCAGCAGCTTAAACCCTTCTAGCGGGAGGTCGAATGAGCAGTTCTTC. Encoded protein: CASSLNPSSGRSNEQFF.

V is TRBV5-1 and J is TRBJ1-1; perhaps TRBD1 as D (5 bases). Germline-derived CDR1 and CDR2 are SGHRS and YFSETQ. V lost 0 bases, J lost 6 bases, and 12 bases lay in between. The CDR3 totals 14 residues. The CDR3 reads CASSLEGAGAEAFF. The CDR3 DNA reads TGCGCCAGCAGCTTGGAAGGGGCTGGGGCTGAAGCTTTCTTT.

The chain uses TRBV2 and TRBJ1-6; D unresolved. Per germline, CDR1 SNHLY and CDR2 FYNNEI. This CDR3 comprises 12 residues. The V end lost 6 bases, the J end lost 6 bases, and 6 bases lay between the germline ends. The CDR3 DNA follows: TGTGCCAGCAGAAGACTTAATTCACCCCTCCACTTT. This sequence encodes CASRRLNSPLHF.

This chain links TRBV11-3 with TRBJ1-4; tentative D call: TRBD1 (6 bases). This CDR3 has 14 residues. Trimming cost V 5 bases and J 8 bases, with 15 bases left between them. Germline V lookup: CDR1 SGHNT, CDR2 YENEEA. The CDR3 nucleotides read TGTGCCAGCAGCAGAGGGGGTTCGGGGGAAAAACTGTTTTTT. Translating it yields CASSRGGSGEKLFF.

In this sample, this clone turned up once. V and J are TRBV19 and TRBJ1-3, with D tentatively TRBD1 (5 bases). The germline V and J ends were trimmed by 6 bases and 7 bases, with 13 bases remaining between them. The CDR3 totals 13 residues. The germline V gene encodes CDR1 LNHDA and CDR2 SQIVND (reference sequence). The CDR3 loop is CASSHRSRNTIYF. The DNA of the CDR3 is TGTGCCAGTAGCCACAGGAGCCGCAACACCATATATTTT.